A single sample gave rise to the 16 T cell receptor beta chains below, sequenced in a study of T-cell reconstitution after alpha-beta-depleted transplantation in children. Unique molecular identifiers were built into the TCRbeta library. TCRdb fed the PCR reads into MiXCR, producing one record per CDR3 protein. This table has about 300,000 distinct CDR3 sequences, almost 8% appearing once. Antigens of these TCRs are unknown. Study-level results: Diversity and T-cell counts at one year after transplant derived mostly from new T cells.

The sample was peripheral blood, taken 360 days after TCRalphabeta/CD19-depleted stem cell transplant. These receptors were collected from a female patient between 2 and 10 years old who had a stem cell transplant for Fanconi anemia, so the T cells may come from the graft donor.

This clonotype was counted at least ten times. The chain joins TRBV24-1 to TRBJ2-1; 8 positions agree with TRBD2. Germline CDR1 is KGHDR and CDR2 is SFDVKD. The CDR3 covers 15 residues. The ends lost 3 bases at V and 5 bases at J; junction bases unmatched: 5. The CDR3 region has the DNA TGTGCCACCAGTGATCCCGGGACTAGGAACAATGAGCAGTTCTTC. It encodes CATSDPGTRNNEQFF.

V and J are TRBV20-1 and TRBJ2-1, with TRBD1 matching 8 bases. The germline CDR1 and CDR2 sequences are DFQATT and SNEGSKA (reference sequence). The CDR3 totals 12 residues. J was trimmed by 9 bases and V by 6 bases; bases with no gene match: 7. The CDR3 nucleotides read TGCAGTGCAACGGACAGGGCGGCTGAGCAGTTCTTC. This translates into CSATDRAAEQFF.

This chain connects TRBV6-5 to TRBJ1-1, with D maybe TRBD1 (6 bases). The germline V and J ends were trimmed by 0 bases and 6 bases, with 14 bases remaining between them. The CDR3 has 15 residues. Germline values: CDR1 MNHEY, CDR2 SVGAGI. DNA of the CDR3: TGTGCCAGCAGTTACTCGAGTAGGGGGAGGGCTGAAGCTTTCTTT. Its translation is CASSYSSRGRAEAFF.

The V gene is TRBV6-1, the J gene TRBJ2-6, with D unresolved. Germline loops: CDR1 MNHNS, CDR2 SASEGT. This CDR3 contains 14 residues. V was cut by 6 bases and J by 4 bases, with 10 bases left in between. The CDR3 sequence: CASSPLFGANVLTF. CDR3 DNA sequence: TGTGCCAGCAGCCCCCTCTTCGGGGCCAACGTCCTGACTTTC.

In this sample, this clonotype turned up many times. V usage is TRBV20-1 and J usage is TRBJ1-1; a possible D gene is TRBD1 (5 bases). The CDR3 runs 12 residues. Germline CDR1 and CDR2: DFQATT and SNEGSKA (reference sequence). The CDR3 bases are TGCGGAGCGGGACGGCGGAACACTGAAGCTTTCTTT. The encoded protein is CGAGRRNTEAFF.

This clonotype was picked up many times. This chain uses TRBV7-8 with TRBJ2-1, with a possible D match to TRBD1 (6 bases). CDR1 is SGHVS and CDR2 is FQNEAQ in the germline V gene. The CDR3 is 13 amino acids. The V and J ends lost 1 base and 15 bases respectively, with 16 bases between them. CDR3: CASSLGQVMPAFF. Written as DNA, the CDR3 is TGTGCCAGCAGCTTAGGACAGGTTATGCCAGCGTTCTTC. The full variable domain, with the rest looked up from reference TRBV7-8 and TRBJ2-1, is GAGVSQSPRYKVAKRGQDVALRCDPISGHVSLFWYQQALGQGPEFLTYFQNEAQLDKSGLPSDRFFAERPEGSVSTLKIQRTQQEDSAVYLCASSLGQVMPAFFGPGTRLTVL.

This clonotype was seen a few times. The V call is TRBV9, the J call TRBJ2-2; D gene unclear. CDR1 is SGDLS, CDR2 YYNGEE, per germline. V was cut by 1 base and J by 0 bases, with 10 bases left in between. The CDR3 length is 16 residues. The DNA for the CDR3 is TGTGCCAGCAGCGTATTCCTAAAAACGAACACCGGGGAGCTGTTTTTT. This encodes CASSVFLKTNTGELFF.

This clonotype appeared many times. The chain carries TRBV7-2 and TRBJ2-3; D call uncertain. The CDR3 covers 13 residues. Per the germline V gene, CDR1 is SGHTA and CDR2 is FQGNSA. V dropped 2 bases and J dropped 6 bases, with 9 bases sitting between them. The CDR3 region has the DNA TGTGCCAGCAGCTTACACACTCTCGATACGCAGTATTTT. As protein: CASSLHTLDTQYF.

At least ten counts were recorded for this clonotype. This chain connects TRBV29-1 to TRBJ2-1, with a possible D match to TRBD2 (5 bases). CDR1 is SQVTM and CDR2 is ANQGSEA in the germline V gene. With 1 base removed from V and 8 bases from J, the gap between germline ends came to 12 bases. The CDR3 has 13 residues. The CDR3 nucleotides are TGCAGCGTTGAAGTTGGAGGAGGTCATGAGCAGTTCTTC. Its protein product is CSVEVGGGHEQFF.

A few counts support this clonotype. This chain uses TRBV5-6 with TRBJ2-1; D is uncertain. The CDR3 extends over 14 amino acids. Germline lookup yields CDR1 SGHDT and CDR2 YYEEEE. The V and J ends lost 4 bases and 2 bases respectively, with 10 bases between them. Here the CDR3 DNA reads TGTGCCAGCAGCGCGGACGCAGCCTACAATGAGCAGTTCTTC. It yields the protein CASSADAAYNEQFF.

This clonotype was detected ten times or more. The chain joins TRBV5-5 to TRBJ1-1; D perhaps matches TRBD1 (5 bases). CDR1 SGHKS and CDR2 YYEKEE come from the germline V gene (reference sequence). The length of the CDR3 is 14 residues. V gave up 1 base and J gave up 8 bases, with 15 bases separating them. The CDR3 loop is CASSLTGRGSEAFF. The DNA for the CDR3 is TGTGCCAGCAGCTTGACTGGACGGGGGAGCGAAGCTTTCTTT. The complete variable domain, with remaining parts taken from reference TRBV5-5 and TRBJ1-1, reads DAGVTQSPTHLIKTRGQQVTLRCSPISGHKSVSWYQQVLGQGPQFIFQYYEKEERGRGNFPDRFSARQFPNYSSELNVNALLLGDSALYLCASSLTGRGSEAFFGQGTRLTVV.

Ten or more counts support this clonotype. The J gene is TRBJ2-3, the V gene TRBV29-1; D is possibly TRBD1 or TRBD2 (5 bases each). CDR3 length equals 18 residues. Trimming removed 7 bases at V and 6 bases at J, with 32 bases between. The V gene's germline CDR1 is SQVTM and CDR2 ANQGSEA. CDR3 nucleotide sequence: TGCAGCGCCGAGTTCAGGGTAACAAAAAGGCGGAGGCTGGATACGCAGTATTTT. It specifies CSAEFRVTKRRRLDTQYF.

Ten or more counts support this clonotype. The gene calls are TRBV5-1 and TRBJ1-6, with 7 positions matching TRBD1. The V segment lost 2 bases and the J segment 3 bases; nucleotides outside the gene matches: 8. The length of the CDR3 is 17 residues. Germline values: CDR1 SGHRS, CDR2 YFSETQ. This CDR3 is CASSFDPGTDYNSPLHF. The CDR3 nucleotides are TGCGCCAGCAGCTTCGACCCCGGGACAGACTATAATTCACCCCTCCACTTT.

This clonotype showed up many times. The chain joins TRBV21-1 to TRBJ2-7; the DNA was not compared with TRBD1, the D call given in the table. TRBV21-1 is a documented pseudogene. This CDR3 contains 14 residues. Written as DNA, the CDR3 is TGTGCCAGGCCAACGGGCCAGCGTCCCTTCGAGCAGTACTTC. Translation: CARPTGQRPFEQYF.

This clonotype was counted many times. This chain joins TRBV15 and TRBJ2-1, with D perhaps given as TRBD1 or TRBD2 (5 bases each). This CDR3 contains 13 residues. Trimming cost V 1 base and J 6 bases, with 7 bases left between them. CDR1 LNHNV and CDR2 YYDKDF come from the germline V gene (reference sequence). Here the CDR3 reads CATSRVRGNEQFF. CDR3 sequence (DNA): TGTGCCACCAGCAGAGTGAGGGGCAATGAGCAGTTCTTC.

This clonotype was picked up a small number of times. The chain is built from TRBV7-8 and TRBJ2-5; D is perhaps TRBD1 (6 bases). The CDR3 loop spans 14 amino acids. Germline CDR1 is SGHVS and CDR2 is FQNEAQ. The germline V and J ends were trimmed by 3 bases and 5 bases, with 13 bases remaining between them. The CDR3 spells CASSLHREWETQYF. The CDR3, as DNA: TGTGCCAGCAGCTTGCACAGGGAATGGGAGACCCAGTACTTC.